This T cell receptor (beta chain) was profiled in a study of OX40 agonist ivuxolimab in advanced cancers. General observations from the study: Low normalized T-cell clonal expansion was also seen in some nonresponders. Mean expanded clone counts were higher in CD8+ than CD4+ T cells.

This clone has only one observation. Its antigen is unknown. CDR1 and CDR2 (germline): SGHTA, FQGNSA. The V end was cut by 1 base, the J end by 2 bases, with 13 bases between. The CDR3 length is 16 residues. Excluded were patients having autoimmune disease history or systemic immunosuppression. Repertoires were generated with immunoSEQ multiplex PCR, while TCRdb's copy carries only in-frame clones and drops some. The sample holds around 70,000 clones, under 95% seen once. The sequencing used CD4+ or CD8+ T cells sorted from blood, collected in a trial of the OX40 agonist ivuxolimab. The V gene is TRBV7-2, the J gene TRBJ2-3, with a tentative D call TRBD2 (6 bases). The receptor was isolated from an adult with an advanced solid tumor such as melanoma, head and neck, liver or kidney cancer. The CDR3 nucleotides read TGTGCCAGCAGCTTAGTTTCGGGAGCGAACACAGATACGCAGTATTTT. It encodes CASSLVSGANTDTQYF. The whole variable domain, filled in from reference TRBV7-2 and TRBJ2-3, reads GAGVSQSPSNKVTEKGKDVELRCDPISGHTALYWYRQSLGQGLEFLIYFQGNSAPDKSGLPSDRFSAERTGGSVSTLTIQRTQQEDSAVYLCASSLVSGANTDTQYFGPGTRLTVL.